The 16 T cell receptor beta chains listed next were all sequenced from one sample in a study of follicular helper T cells after annual influenza vaccination. Clones were sequenced by immunoSEQ multiplex PCR, and TCRdb holds only the in-frame ones, with some missing. The sample lists some 10,000 clones, 83% occurring once. Time point described: 2014-2015 season, 7 days after vaccination. Specimen: CXCR5- memory CD4+ T cells sorted from blood, collected 7 days after influenza vaccination. The receptor set was obtained from an adult who received the influenza vaccine.

J is TRBJ1-2 and V is TRBV11-2; no clear D gene. From germline, CDR1 is SGHAT and CDR2 FQNNGV. The CDR3 has 13 residues. Trimming took off 3 bases at V and 2 bases at J, with 7 bases between the two ends. The CDR3: CASSFAGNYGYTF. The CDR3 DNA is TGTGCCAGCAGCTTTGCAGGAAACTATGGCTACACCTTC.

The V gene is TRBV15, the J gene TRBJ2-5; 8 positions match TRBD2. Germline V lookup: CDR1 LNHNV, CDR2 YYDKDF (reference sequence). There are 14 residues in the CDR3. Trimming took 6 bases from V and 2 from J; bases not matched to a gene: 5. Here the CDR3 reads CATRGGGNQETQYF. The CDR3 nucleotides read TGTGCCACCAGGGGCGGGGGGAATCAAGAGACCCAGTACTTC.

The chain carries TRBV7-2 and TRBJ2-5; tentative D call: TRBD1 (6 bases). This CDR3 region has 14 residues. Germline V gene data show CDR1 as SGHTA and CDR2 as FQGNSA. The V gene lost 5 bases and the J gene lost 5 bases, with 15 bases spanning the gap. Here the CDR3 DNA reads TGTGCCAGCAGCCCCACAGGGAAAGGCGAGACCCAGTACTTC. Translation: CASSPTGKGETQYF.

This clone was observed a few times. V and J are TRBV18 and TRBJ1-5; D is unresolved. The V gene lost 3 bases and the J gene lost 7 bases, with 10 bases spanning the gap. The CDR3 runs to 13 residues. CDR1 is KGHSH, CDR2 LQKENI, per germline. CDR3 sequence reads: CASSPRPDQPQHF. The CDR3 bases are TGTGCCAGCTCACCGCGCCCAGACCAGCCCCAGCATTTT.

The genes are TRBV4-3 and TRBJ1-5; 7 bases are shared with TRBD1. This CDR3 spans 14 amino acids. V was clipped by 0 bases and J by 7 bases; unmatched bases: 3. Germline V gene sequence: CDR1 LGHNA, CDR2 YSLEER. In DNA, the CDR3 is TGCGCCAGCAGCCAAGAACAGACAGGGCAGCCCCAGCATTTT. This gives the protein CASSQEQTGQPQHF.

The chain couples TRBV11-3 to TRBJ1-4; TRBD1 matches 7 bases. The CDR3 is 15 residues long. J lost 5 bases, V lost 1 base, and 4 bases had no gene match. CDR1 SGHNT and CDR2 YENEEA come from the germline V gene. For the CDR3, the DNA is TGTGCCAGCAGCTTAGTTCAGGGGGAGAATGAAAAACTGTTTTTT. Translating gives CASSLVQGENEKLFF.

Concerning this clone itself: At one of its ends the junction is not consistent with the germline gene, which may arise from a read error. The CDR3 region is CASSQSPTSSSTDTQYF. CDR3 sequence (DNA): TGCGCCAGCAGCCAATCTCCGACTAGCTCTAGCACAGATACGCAGTATTTT. This chain connects TRBV5-4 to TRBJ2-3, with 7 bases that match TRBD2. The CDR3 contains 17 residues. Germline CDR1 reads SGHNT; CDR2 reads YYREEE (reference sequence).

This clone occurred once. This chain uses TRBV5-5 with TRBJ1-2, with TRBD1 matching 7 bases. The CDR3 covers 12 residues. Germline V lookup: CDR1 SGHKS, CDR2 YYEKEE (reference sequence). V gave up 1 base and J gave up 14 bases; unmatched junction bases: 8. DNA of the CDR3: TGTGCCAGCAGCTTGCCCCGACAGGGAGTAACCTTC. Amino acids: CASSLPRQGVTF.

The gene calls are TRBV18 and TRBJ1-3; D ambiguous. Looked up from germline, CDR1 is KGHSH and CDR2 is LQKENI. The CDR3 consists of 18 residues. V lost 3 bases to trimming and J lost 4 bases, with 22 bases between them. The CDR3 region has the DNA TGTGCCAGCTCACCCTACCCCGCGGCGGGATCGGGGGGAAACACCATATATTTT. This translates into CASSPYPAAGSGGNTIYF.

A single count supports this clone. This sequence joins TRBV6-5 and TRBJ2-7; TRBD2 aligns across 8 bases. V trimming: 0 bases; J trimming: 2 bases; junction bases outside the gene matches: 3. The V gene's germline CDR1 is MNHEY and CDR2 SVGAGI. This CDR3 is built from 15 residues. In DNA form, the CDR3 reads TGTGCCAGCAGTTACTCCGGGGGGGAAACCTACGAGCAGTACTTC. It encodes CASSYSGGETYEQYF.

The CDR3 DNA follows: TGCGCCAGCAGCCTCCCCTTGGGCTCCGGGGCCAACGTCCTGACTTTC. This translates into CASSLPLGSGANVLTF. The chain couples TRBV4-3 to TRBJ2-6; D is uncertain. Trimming took off 4 bases at V and 4 bases at J, with 14 bases between the two ends. The CDR3 totals 16 residues. The germline CDR1 and CDR2 sequences are LGHNA and YSLEER.

The rearrangement uses TRBV27 and TRBJ1-1; D is ambiguous. Trimming removed 7 bases from V and 0 bases from J, with 3 bases in between. The germline V gene has CDR1 MNHEY and CDR2 SMNVEV (reference sequence). CDR3 length: 11 residues. This CDR3 is CASILNTEAFF. The CDR3 DNA sequence: TGTGCCAGCATCTTGAACACTGAAGCTTTCTTT.

The rearrangement links TRBV4-1 to TRBJ2-7, with TRBD2 matching 11 bases. The germline V gene has CDR1 MGHRA and CDR2 YSYEKL. There are 15 residues in the CDR3. V trimming: 3 bases; J trimming: 3 bases; junction bases outside the gene matches: 4. In nucleotides, the CDR3 is TGCGCCAGCAGCCACCCCGGACTAGCGGGCTACGAGCAGTACTTC. This codes for CASSHPGLAGYEQYF.

This chain links TRBV6-5 with TRBJ2-7, with 8 positions matching TRBD1. Germline trimming cut 2 bases from V and 3 bases from J; bases unmatched to any gene: 6. The CDR3 sequence is 15 residues long. CDR1 and CDR2 (germline): MNHEY, SVGAGI. CDR3 nucleotides: TGTGCCAGCAGTTACCGGGACAGGAGTTTCTACGAGCAGTACTTC. This gives the protein CASSYRDRSFYEQYF.

This chain connects TRBV5-6 to TRBJ2-7; D might be TRBD2 (6 bases). The CDR3 has 14 residues. Per the germline V gene, CDR1 is SGHDT and CDR2 is YYEEEE. Deletions cut 0 bases from V and 3 bases from J, with 10 bases between. In nucleotides, the CDR3 is TGTGCCAGCAGCTTGGTTCGGGGGAACTACGAGCAGTACTTC. Its translation is CASSLVRGNYEQYF.

This clone has a handful of counts. The chain carries TRBV11-3 and TRBJ1-6; no firm D call. Per germline, CDR1 SGHNT and CDR2 YENEEA. This CDR3 comprises 12 residues. The V end was cut by 1 base, the J end by 13 bases, with 8 bases between. For the CDR3, the DNA is TGTGCCAGCAGCTTAGCGAGGGAGCCCCTCCACTTT. Protein sequence: CASSLAREPLHF.